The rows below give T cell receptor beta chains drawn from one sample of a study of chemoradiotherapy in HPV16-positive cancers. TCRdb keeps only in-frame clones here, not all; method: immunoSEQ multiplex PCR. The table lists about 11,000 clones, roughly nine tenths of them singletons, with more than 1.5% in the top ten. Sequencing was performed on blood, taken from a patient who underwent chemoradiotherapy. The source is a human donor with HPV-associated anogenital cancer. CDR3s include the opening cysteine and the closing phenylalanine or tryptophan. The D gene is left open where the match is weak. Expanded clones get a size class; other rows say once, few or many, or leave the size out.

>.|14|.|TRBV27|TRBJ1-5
CASSLVRSNQPQHF
TGTGCCAGCAGTCTCGTCCGTAGCAATCAGCCCCAGCATTTT
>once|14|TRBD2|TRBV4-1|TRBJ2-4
CASAGLAGKNIQYF
TGCGCCAGCGCGGGACTAGCGGGAAAAAACATTCAGTACTTC
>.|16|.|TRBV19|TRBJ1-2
CASSMASAGATRGYTF
TGTGCCAGTAGTATGGCCTCCGCCGGGGCCACGAGGGGCTACACCTTC
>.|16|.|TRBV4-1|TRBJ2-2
CASSQVNLVATGELFF
TGCGCCAGCAGCCAAGTGAATCTAGTTGCCACCGGGGAGCTGTTTTTT
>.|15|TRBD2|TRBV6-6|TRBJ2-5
CASSYGTSGGATQYF
TGTGCCAGCAGTTACGGGACTAGCGGGGGGGCCACCCAGTACTTC
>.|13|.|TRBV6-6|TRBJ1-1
CASNEQGNTEAFF
TGTGCCAGCAACGAACAGGGGAACACTGAAGCTTTCTTT
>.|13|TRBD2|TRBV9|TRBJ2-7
CASSPIGGYEQYF
TGTGCCAGCAGCCCCATCGGGGGGTACGAGCAGTACTTC
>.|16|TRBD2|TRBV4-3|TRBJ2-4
CASSQDRAGGADIQYF
TGCGCCAGCAGCCAAGATCGGGCGGGGGGCGCTGACATTCAGTACTTC
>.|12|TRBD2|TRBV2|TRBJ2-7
CASTTSGVEQYF
TGTGCCAGCACGACTAGCGGGGTCGAGCAGTACTTC
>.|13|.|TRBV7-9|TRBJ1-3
CASSFNSGNTIYF
TGTGCCAGCAGCTTTAACTCTGGAAACACCATATATTTT
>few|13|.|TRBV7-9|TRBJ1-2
CASSLKGSSGYTF
TGTGCCAGCAGCTTAAAGGGCAGCTCAGGCTACACCTTC
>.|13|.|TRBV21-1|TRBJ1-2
CASSGRGTGGYTF
TGTGCCAGCAGCGGCAGGGGGACGGGTGGCTACACCTTC
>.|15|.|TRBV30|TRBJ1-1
CACEEQRLGGTEAFF
TGTGCCTGCGAAGAACAACGGTTAGGGGGCACTGAAGCTTTCTTT
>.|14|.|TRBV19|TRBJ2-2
CASSIALGTGELFF
TGTGCCAGTAGTATAGCCTTAGGCACCGGGGAGCTGTTTTTT
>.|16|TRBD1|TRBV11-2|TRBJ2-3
CASSRIRDRALDTQYF
TGTGCCAGCAGTCGGATCCGGGACAGGGCGTTAGATACGCAGTATTTT
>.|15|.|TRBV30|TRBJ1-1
CAWSPKGGQATEAFF
TGTGCCTGGAGTCCCAAGGGGGGGCAGGCCACTGAAGCTTTCTTT
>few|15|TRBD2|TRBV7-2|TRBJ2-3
CASSPGGTSTDTQYF
TGTGCCAGCAGCCCGGGGGGAACTAGCACAGATACGCAGTATTTT
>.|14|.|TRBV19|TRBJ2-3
CASSIPGTRDTQYF
TGTGCCAGTAGTATTCCTGGCACGAGAGATACGCAGTATTTT
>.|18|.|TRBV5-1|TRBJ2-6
CASSLVTGPSSGANVLTF
TGCGCCAGCAGCTTGGTCACCGGGCCGAGCTCTGGGGCCAACGTCCTGACTTTC
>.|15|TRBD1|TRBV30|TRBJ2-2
CAWSSGTANTGELFF
TGTGCCTGGAGTTCCGGGACAGCGAACACCGGGGAGCTGTTTTTT
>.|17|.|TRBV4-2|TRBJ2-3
CASSPSRGNLNTDTQYF
TGTGCCAGCAGCCCCAGCCGCGGGAATCTAAACACAGATACGCAGTATTTT
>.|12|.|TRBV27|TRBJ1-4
CASGLGVEKLFF
TGTGCCAGCGGCCTGGGTGTTGAAAAACTGTTTTTT
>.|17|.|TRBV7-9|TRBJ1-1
CASSPQVLSALNTEAFF
TGTGCCAGCAGCCCCCAGGTTCTATCAGCGTTGAACACTGAAGCTTTCTTT
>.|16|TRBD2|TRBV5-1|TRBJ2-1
CASSTRRFGGYNEQFF
TGCGCCAGCAGCACTAGGCGGTTCGGGGGGTACAATGAGCAGTTCTTC
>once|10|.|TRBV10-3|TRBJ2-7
CAIRGYEQYF
TGTGCCATACGGGGCTACGAGCAGTACTTC
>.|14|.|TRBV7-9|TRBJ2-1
CASSLMISYNEQFF
TGTGCCAGCAGTCTTATGATATCCTACAATGAGCAGTTCTTC
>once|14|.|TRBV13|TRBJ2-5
CASSLVRKQETQYF
TGTGCCAGCAGCTTAGTCCGGAAACAAGAGACCCAGTACTTC
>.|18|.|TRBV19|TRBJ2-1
CASSIDLGGSPQGNEQFF
TGTGCCAGTAGTATAGACTTGGGTGGTAGCCCCCAGGGGAATGAGCAGTTCTTC
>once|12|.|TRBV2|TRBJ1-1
CASHRVGTEAFF
TGTGCCAGCCACCGGGTAGGAACTGAAGCTTTCTTT
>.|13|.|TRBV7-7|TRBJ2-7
CDHKPAGSDEQYF
TGTGATCATAAGCCGGCGGGGTCTGACGAGCAGTACTTC
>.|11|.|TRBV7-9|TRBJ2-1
CASSPNSEQFF
TGTGCCAGCAGCCCTAACTCGGAGCAGTTCTTC
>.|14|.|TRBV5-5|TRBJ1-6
CASSPAGYNSPLHF
TGTGCCAGCAGCCCGGCAGGATATAATTCACCCCTCCACTTT
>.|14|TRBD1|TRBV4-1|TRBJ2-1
CASSLRQGYNEQFF
TGCGCCAGCAGCCTACGACAGGGATACAATGAGCAGTTCTTC
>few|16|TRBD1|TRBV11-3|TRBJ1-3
CASSDSKGALGNTIYF
TGTGCCAGCAGCGATTCCAAGGGGGCTCTTGGAAACACCATATATTTT
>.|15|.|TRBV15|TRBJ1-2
CATSRVKTGVYGYTF
TGTGCCACCAGCAGGGTAAAAACGGGGGTTTATGGCTACACCTTC
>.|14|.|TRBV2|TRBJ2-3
CASSVDFNTDTQYF
TGTGCCAGCAGTGTTGACTTTAACACAGATACGCAGTATTTT
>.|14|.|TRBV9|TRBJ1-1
CASSVELSNTEAFF
TGTGCCAGCAGCGTAGAACTGAGCAACACTGAAGCTTTCTTT
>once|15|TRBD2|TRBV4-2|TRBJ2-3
CASSFSGGNTDTQYF
TGTGCCAGCAGCTTTAGCGGGGGTAACACAGATACGCAGTATTTT
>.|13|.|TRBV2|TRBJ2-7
CASSESPGYEQYF
TGTGCCAGCAGTGAATCCCCAGGATACGAGCAGTACTTC
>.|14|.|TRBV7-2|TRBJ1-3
CASSTGTSGNTIYF
TGTGCCAGCAGCACCGGGACCTCTGGAAACACCATATATTTT
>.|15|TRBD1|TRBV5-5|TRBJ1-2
CASSYTSTGVRGYTF
TGTGCCAGCAGTTACACATCCACAGGGGTGCGCGGCTACACCTTC
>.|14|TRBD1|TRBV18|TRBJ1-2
CASSPVQGNYGYTF
TGTGCCAGCTCACCTGTACAGGGGAACTATGGCTACACCTTC
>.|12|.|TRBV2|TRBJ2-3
CAGRGSAGMQYF
TGTGCCGGAAGGGGATCGGCAGGGATGCAGTATTTT
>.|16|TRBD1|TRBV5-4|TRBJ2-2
CASSLEGTGNTGELFF
TGTGCCAGCAGCTTGGAGGGGACAGGGAACACCGGGGAGCTGTTTTTT
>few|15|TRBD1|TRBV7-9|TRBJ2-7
CASSSTGTGGYEQYF
TGTGCCAGCAGCTCCACCGGGACAGGGGGTTACGAGCAGTACTTC
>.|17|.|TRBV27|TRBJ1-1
CASTKRRGERGNTEAFF
TGTGCCAGCACTAAGCGTCGCGGGGAACGGGGGAACACTGAAGCTTTCTTT